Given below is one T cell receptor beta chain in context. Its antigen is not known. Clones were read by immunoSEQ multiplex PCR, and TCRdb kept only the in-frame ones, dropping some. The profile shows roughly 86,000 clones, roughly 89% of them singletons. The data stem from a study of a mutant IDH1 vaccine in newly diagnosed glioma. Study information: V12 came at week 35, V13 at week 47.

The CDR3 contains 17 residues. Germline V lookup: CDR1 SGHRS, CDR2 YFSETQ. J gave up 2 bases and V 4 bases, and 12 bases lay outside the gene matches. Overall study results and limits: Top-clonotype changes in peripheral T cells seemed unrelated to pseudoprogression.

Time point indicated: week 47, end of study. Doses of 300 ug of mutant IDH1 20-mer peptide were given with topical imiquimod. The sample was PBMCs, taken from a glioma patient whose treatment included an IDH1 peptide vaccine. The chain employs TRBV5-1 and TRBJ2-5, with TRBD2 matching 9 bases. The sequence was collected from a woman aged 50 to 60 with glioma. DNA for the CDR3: TGCGCCAGCAGCCGTCGTCCAGCTAGCGGGGTTCAAGAGACCCAGTACTTC. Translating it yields CASSRRPASGVQETQYF.